This T cell receptor beta chain was recovered during a study of neurological immune-mediated disorders. This clonotype was detected ten times or more. The antigen is undetermined. The V gene lost 4 bases and the J gene lost 4 bases, with 17 bases spanning the gap. The CDR3 is 15 amino acids. Germline loops: CDR1 SGHKS, CDR2 YYEKEE (reference sequence). Findings and limits, study-wide: HTLV-1-associated myelopathy led in TCR clonal expansion, while multiple sclerosis ranked lowest, below healthy controls. Across subjects, expanded clones had no CDR3 amino acid sequences in common, pointing to private repertoires in all groups.

TCRdb used MiXCR to reprocess the 5' RACE reads, holding one entry per CDR3 protein. Counted here are some 120,000 distinct CDR3 sequences, about 3.4% occurring once; the ten biggest clones make up 1% to 1.5%. The rearrangement joins TRBV5-5 to TRBJ2-5; no definite D call. Source material: PBMCs. This receptor was taken from a woman aged 25-40 years with multiple sclerosis. The chain's CDR3 is CASSPLGSPGETQYF. The CDR3 DNA is TGTGCCAGCAGCCCTTTAGGGTCTCCAGGAGAGACCCAGTACTTC.